This T cell receptor beta chain was recovered during a study of shared clonotypes between healthy human individuals. Using immunoSEQ multiplex PCR, the repertoire was profiled, and TCRdb retains in-frame clones only, with some absent. This sample has about 2.2 million clones, with roughly 93% found just once. Remarks on this clone: The antigen is not known.

Positive CCR7 selection of CD45RO-negative cells yielded the naive CD8 cells, and terminally differentiated effector memory CD45RA+ cells were excluded. Study-wide findings and caveats: With few donors, the genetic and exposure-history diversity represented was limited.

The clonotype originates from a man between 18 and 35 years old in good health. Some clones in this sample may be carry-over from other donors' samples. Material: naive CD8+ T cells from PBMCs.

The CDR3 sequence: CSEGDGSSYNEQFF. The DNA of the CDR3 is TGCAGCGAGGGGGACGGGAGCTCCTACAATGAGCAGTTCTTC. The chain recombines TRBV29-1 with TRBJ2-1; D may match TRBD1 or TRBD2 (6 bases each). This CDR3 has 14 amino acids. V dropped 7 bases and J dropped 0 bases, with 13 bases sitting between them. Per the germline V gene, CDR1 is SQVTM and CDR2 is ANQGSEA.